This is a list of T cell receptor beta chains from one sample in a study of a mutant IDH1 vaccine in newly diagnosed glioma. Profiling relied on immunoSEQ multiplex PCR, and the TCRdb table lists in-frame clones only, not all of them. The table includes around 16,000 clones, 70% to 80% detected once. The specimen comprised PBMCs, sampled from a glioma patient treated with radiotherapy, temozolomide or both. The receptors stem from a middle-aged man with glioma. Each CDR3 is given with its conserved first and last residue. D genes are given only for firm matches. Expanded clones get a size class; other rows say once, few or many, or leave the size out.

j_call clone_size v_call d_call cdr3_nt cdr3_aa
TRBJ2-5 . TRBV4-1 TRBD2 TGCGCCAGCAGCTCGGGACTACCAGGCGGGACCCAGTACTTC CASSSGLPGGTQYF
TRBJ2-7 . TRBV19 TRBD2 TGTGCCAGTAGTATGTCTAGCGGGTATATCTACGAGCAGTACTTC CASSMSSGYIYEQYF
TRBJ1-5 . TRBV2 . TGTGCCAGCATGGGAGTGACGAATGTGGAGCCCCAGCATTTT CASMGVTNVEPQHF
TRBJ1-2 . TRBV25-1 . TGTGCCAGCAGTGGCCAACAGGGAGTAAGTTATGGCTACACCTTC CASSGQQGVSYGYTF
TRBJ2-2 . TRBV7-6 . TGTGCCAGCAGTAAAGGGGCGAACACCGGGGAGCTGTTTTTT CASSKGANTGELFF
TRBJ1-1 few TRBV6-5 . TGTGCCAGTTACCGTCTTGGGACAGAAGCTTTCTTT CASYRLGTEAFF
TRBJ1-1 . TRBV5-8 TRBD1 TGTGCCAGCAGCCTGAGGGGGCTCCTACTTATCATGAACACTGAAGCTTTCTTT CASSLRGLLLIMNTEAFF
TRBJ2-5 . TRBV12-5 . TGTGCTAGTGGTTTGGTAACCCTAGACGGTGGAGAGACCCAGTACTTC CASGLVTLDGGETQYF
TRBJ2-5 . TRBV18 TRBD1 TGTGCCAGCTCAGCCACCTCAGGGGGCAGGGAGACCCAGTACTTC CASSATSGGRETQYF
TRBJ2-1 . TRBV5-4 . TGTGCCAGCAGCACATACAATGAGCAGTTCTTC CASSTYNEQFF
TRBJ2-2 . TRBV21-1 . TGTGCCAGCAGCAAAGACGAGGGATCGAACACCGGGGAGCTGTTTTTT CASSKDEGSNTGELFF
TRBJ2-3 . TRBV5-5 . TGTGCCAGCAGCTCGACATCCACCTTCACAGATACGCAGTATTTT CASSSTSTFTDTQYF
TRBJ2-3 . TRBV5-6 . TGTGCCAGCAGCTTGGCGAGCACAGATACGCAGTATTTT CASSLASTDTQYF
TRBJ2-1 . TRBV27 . TGTGCCAGCAGTCCCACGCAGGGACAAAGTTACAATGAGCAGTTCTTC CASSPTQGQSYNEQFF
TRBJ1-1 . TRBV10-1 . TGCGCCAGCAGTGAGTCCGAGGGCCTGAACACTGAAGCTTTCTTT CASSESEGLNTEAFF
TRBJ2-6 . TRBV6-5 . TGTGCCAGCAGCGGGGGAGCCAGTGGGGCCAACGTCCTGACTTTC CASSGGASGANVLTF
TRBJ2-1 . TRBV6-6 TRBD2 TGTGCCAGCAGACCTCTTGGAGCGGGAGCCTCCTTCTTC CASRPLGAGASFF
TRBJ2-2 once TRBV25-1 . TGTGCCAGCAGTGAAGGAAACCAAGTGAACACCGGGGAGCTGTTTTTT CASSEGNQVNTGELFF
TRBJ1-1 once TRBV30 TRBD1 TGTGCCTGGAGAGACCGGGACAGGGGGCTCTCTGGCCCGGCTTTCTTT CAWRDRDRGLSGPAFF
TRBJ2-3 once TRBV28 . TGTGCCAGCCAAGGGGGGAGGTTGACTGGTACGCAGTATTTT CASQGGRLTGTQYF
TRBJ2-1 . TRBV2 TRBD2 TGTGCCAGCACGGCTAGCGGGGTCTACAATGAGCAGTTCTTC CASTASGVYNEQFF
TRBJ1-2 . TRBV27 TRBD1 TGTGCCAGCAGTTCCCGCTCGACAGGGGGCCACTATGGCTACACCTTC CASSSRSTGGHYGYTF
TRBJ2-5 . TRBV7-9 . TGTGCCAGCAGCCCGCAGGAGACCCAGTACTTC CASSPQETQYF
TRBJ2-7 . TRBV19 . TGTGCCAGTAGTCCAAACGACGGAGCTCACGGGCAGTACTTC CASSPNDGAHGQYF
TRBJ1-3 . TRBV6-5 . TGTGCCAGCAGTTACTCGATTGGCAGAGGAAACACCATATATTTT CASSYSIGRGNTIYF
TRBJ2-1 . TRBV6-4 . TGTGCCAGCAGTGACTCACTAGGAGGATCCAGTGAGCAGTTCTTC CASSDSLGGSSEQFF
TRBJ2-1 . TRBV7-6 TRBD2 TGTGCCAGCAGGTTAGCGGGAGATGGATACAATGAGCAGTTCTTC CASRLAGDGYNEQFF
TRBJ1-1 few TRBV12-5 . TGTGCTAGTGGTTCGACAGGGAACACTGAAGCTTTCTTT CASGSTGNTEAFF
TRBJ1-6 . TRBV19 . TGTGCCAGTAGTATGAGCAGGAGCTCCTATAATTCACCCCTCCACTTT CASSMSRSSYNSPLHF
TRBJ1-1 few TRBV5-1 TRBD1 TGCGCCAGCAGCCCCACCGGACAGGTAGCCTCTGAAGCTTTCTTT CASSPTGQVASEAFF
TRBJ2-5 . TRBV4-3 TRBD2 TGCGCCAGCAGCCTCAGAACTAGCGACCAAGAGACCCAGTACTTC CASSLRTSDQETQYF
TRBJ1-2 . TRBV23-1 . TGCGCCAGCACCCCCGGGGATAACTATGGCTACACCTTC CASTPGDNYGYTF
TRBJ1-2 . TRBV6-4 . TGTGCCAGCAGGGGTAGCCCGGGAGGGGGCTATGGCTACACCTTC CASRGSPGGGYGYTF
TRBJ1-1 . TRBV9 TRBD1 TGTGCCAGCAGCGTAGCGGGACAGGGGGTCTCTGAAGCTTTCTTT CASSVAGQGVSEAFF
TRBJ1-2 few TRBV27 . TGTGCCAGCAGTCCCCCCGCAGGCTATGGCTACACCTTC CASSPPAGYGYTF
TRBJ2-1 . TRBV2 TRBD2 TGTGCCAGCAGCGTAGCGGGTCTATACTACAATGAGCAGTTCTTC CASSVAGLYYNEQFF
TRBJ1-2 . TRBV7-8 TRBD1 TGTGCCAGCAGCTTTTCTCCAAACCAGATACAGGGGTATGGCTACACCTTC CASSFSPNQIQGYGYTF
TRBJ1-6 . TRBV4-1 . TGCGCCAGCAGCCAACCAGGGAATAATTCACCCCTCCACTTT CASSQPGNNSPLHF
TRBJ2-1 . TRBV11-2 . TGTGCCAGCAGCTTAGGTGGTCGTGGGCTTTACAATGAGCAGTTCTTC CASSLGGRGLYNEQFF
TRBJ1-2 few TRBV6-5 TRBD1 TGTGCCAGCAACCCCGGGGGACAGAACTATGGCTACACCTTC CASNPGGQNYGYTF
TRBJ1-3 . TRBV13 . TGTGCCAGCAGCTTAGGCTCGGGGAGAAGAGGAAACACCATATATTTT CASSLGSGRRGNTIYF
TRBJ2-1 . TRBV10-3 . TGTGCCATCAGTGAGTCTGTGGGAGTAGATGAGCAGTTCTTC CAISESVGVDEQFF
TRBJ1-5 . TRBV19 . TGTGCCAGTGCAGTGGGGAACAGTCCAAATCAGCCCCAGCATTTT CASAVGNSPNQPQHF
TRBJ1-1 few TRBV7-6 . TGTGCCAGCAGTAGGGACGGCCTGAACACTGAAGCTTTCTTT CASSRDGLNTEAFF
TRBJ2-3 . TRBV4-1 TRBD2 TGCGCCAGCAGCCGCAAAGCGGGGGAAGATACGCAGTATTTT CASSRKAGEDTQYF
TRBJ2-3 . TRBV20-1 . TGCAGTGCTAGTAGCACAGATACGCAGTATTTT CSASSTDTQYF